The rows below give T cell receptor beta chains drawn from one sample of a study of identical twins. TCRdb called the 5' RACE reads again in MiXCR, with one record for every CDR3 protein. In the table there are 1.5 million to 2 million distinct CDR3 sequences, under 35% of which are singletons. Material: cord blood. The receptors were sampled from a newborn girl in good health. CDR3s leave out the opening cysteine and the closing phenylalanine or tryptophan. The order of the fields is CDR3 protein, D gene, clone size, J gene, V gene. A D gene is named only where the DNA matches it firmly. Size is omitted from some rows. Given values are once, few, many or a class for expanded clones.

cdr3_aa: ASSPSQVDATNYGYT; d_call: .; clone_size: few; j_call: TRBJ1-2; v_call: TRBV18
cdr3_aa: ASSLPSGGYREAF; d_call: .; clone_size: .; j_call: TRBJ1-1; v_call: TRBV12-3/TRBV12-4
cdr3_aa: ASTSTGGEQY; d_call: TRBD1; clone_size: .; j_call: TRBJ2-5; v_call: TRBV2
cdr3_aa: ASPKGVDQPQH; d_call: .; clone_size: .; j_call: TRBJ1-5; v_call: TRBV6-2/TRBV6-3
cdr3_aa: SAKKAVGPRSYT; d_call: .; clone_size: .; j_call: TRBJ1-2; v_call: TRBV20-1
cdr3_aa: ASSPSMVVDEQF; d_call: .; clone_size: .; j_call: TRBJ2-1; v_call: TRBV4-1
cdr3_aa: ASSHPWRVDRTYGYT; d_call: .; clone_size: .; j_call: TRBJ1-2; v_call: TRBV5-6
cdr3_aa: SVRSNYEQY; d_call: .; clone_size: many; j_call: TRBJ2-7; v_call: TRBV29-1
cdr3_aa: ASSGRQVSGANVLT; d_call: .; clone_size: once; j_call: TRBJ2-6; v_call: TRBV7-2
cdr3_aa: ASSQDEGGPSGEQF; d_call: TRBD2; clone_size: .; j_call: TRBJ2-1; v_call: TRBV4-2
cdr3_aa: ASSHPPGATGKLYNEQF; d_call: .; clone_size: few; j_call: TRBJ2-1; v_call: TRBV14
cdr3_aa: ASSLATGTNEQF; d_call: .; clone_size: many; j_call: TRBJ2-1; v_call: TRBV5-1